This passage covers 15 T cell receptor beta chains from one sample sequenced in a study of cytomegalovirus exposure and HLA in healthy donors. Amplification used 60 Vbeta primers and 13 Jbeta primers. Sequencing used immunoSEQ multiplex PCR; TCRdb keeps in-frame clones, though not all of them. The repertoire includes 190,000 or so clones, about 76% of them detected once, and approximately 0.39% sits in the top ten. The sequenced material came from PBMCs. The receptor source for this set is a male donor in good health and CMV-seropositive.

The chain is built from TRBV27 and TRBJ1-4; no clear D gene. Trimming took 2 bases from V and 0 from J, leaving 7 bases between them. The CDR3 has 15 amino acids. From germline, CDR1 is MNHEY and CDR2 SMNVEV (reference sequence). The chain's CDR3 is CASSLVGATNEKLFF. CDR3 DNA sequence: TGTGCCAGCAGTTTAGTCGGTGCAACTAATGAAAAACTGTTTTTT.

This rearrangement joins TRBV19 to TRBJ2-1; TRBD2 matches 9 bases. J gave up 5 bases and V 3 bases, and 8 bases lay outside the gene matches. Germline assignment: CDR1 LNHDA and CDR2 SQIVND (reference sequence). The CDR3 covers 16 residues. The CDR3 loop reads CASSIAASGTNNEQFF. CDR3 nucleotide sequence: TGTGCCAGTAGTATCGCGGCTAGCGGGACCAACAATGAGCAGTTCTTC.

The chain is built from TRBV21-1 and TRBJ1-5; the table's D call, TRBD1, has no DNA check behind it. TRBV21-1 is a pseudogene locus. The CDR3 is 16 amino acids. For the CDR3, the DNA is TGTGCCAGCAGCATGGCGACAGGAAATAGCAATCAGCCCCAGCATTTT. Translation gives CASSMATGNSNQPQHF.

The rearrangement joins TRBV6-6 to TRBJ1-1; D is unresolved. This CDR3 contains 12 residues. The germline gives CDR1 MNHNY, CDR2 SVGAGI (reference sequence). V shed 2 bases and J shed 3 bases, with 4 bases lying between them. This CDR3 is CASSYVDTEAFF. CDR3 DNA: TGTGCCAGCAGTTACGTAGACACTGAAGCTTTCTTT.

The chain couples TRBV27 to TRBJ1-2; D ambiguous. Trimming shortened V by 0 bases and J by 0 bases, and 8 bases separated the two germline ends. The CDR3 extends over 15 amino acids. Germline V lookup: CDR1 MNHEY, CDR2 SMNVEV (reference sequence). In nucleotides, the CDR3 is TGTGCCAGCAGTTTATCGGAGAAGGCTAACTATGGCTACACCTTC. As protein: CASSLSEKANYGYTF.

The chain joins TRBV9 to TRBJ1-1, with a possible D match to TRBD1 (5 bases). Trimming cost V 4 bases and J 1 base, with 11 bases left between them. The CDR3 contains 14 residues. The germline CDR1 and CDR2 sequences are SGDLS and YYNGEE. CDR3 DNA sequence: TGTGCCAGCAGCCAGGGCCCCAAGAACACTGAAGCTTTCTTT. This translates into CASSQGPKNTEAFF. Based on the CDR3 plus reference TRBV9 and TRBJ1-1, the full variable domain is DSGVTQTPKHLITATGQRVTLRCSPRSGDLSVYWYQQSLDQGLQFLIQYYNGEERAKGNILERFSAQQFPDLHSELNLSSLELGDSALYFCASSQGPKNTEAFFGQGTRLTVV.

V gene TRBV7-8 combines with J gene TRBJ1-2; D remains unclear. Germline lookup yields CDR1 SGHVS and CDR2 FQNEAQ. The CDR3 loop spans 19 amino acids. Between the trimmed V and J ends, which lost 0 bases and 0 bases, there was a span of 20 bases. CDR3 loop: CASSLARRRGSTANYGYTF. The CDR3 nucleotides read TGTGCCAGCAGCTTAGCGAGGAGGAGAGGATCCACTGCTAACTATGGCTACACCTTC. Full variable domain (missing parts from reference TRBV7-8 and TRBJ1-2): GAGVSQSPRYKVAKRGQDVALRCDPISGHVSLFWYQQALGQGPEFLTYFQNEAQLDKSGLPSDRFFAERPEGSVSTLKIQRTQQEDSAVYLCASSLARRRGSTANYGYTFGSGTRLTVV.

V is TRBV5-6 and J is TRBJ2-3; maybe TRBD2 (6 bases). This CDR3 contains 15 residues. V was shortened by 4 bases and J by 4 bases, with 16 bases between the two germline ends. CDR1 is SGHDT and CDR2 is YYEEEE in the germline V gene. CDR3: CASSPLGGPADTQYF. Written as DNA, the CDR3 is TGTGCCAGCAGCCCGCTGGGGGGTCCGGCAGATACGCAGTATTTT.

This clone was detected only once. This rearrangement joins TRBV29-1 to TRBJ2-7, with TRBD1 matching 8 bases. The V gene's germline CDR1 is SQVTM and CDR2 ANQGSEA. V shed 5 bases and J 1 base; nucleotides not matched to a gene: 7. The CDR3 extends over 14 amino acids. This CDR3 is CSVRPGGESYEQYF. In DNA form, the CDR3 reads TGCAGCGTTCGCCCAGGGGGCGAATCCTACGAGCAGTACTTC.

This chain links TRBV7-8 with TRBJ2-5, with TRBD2 identical over 10 bases. The trim removed 2 bases at V and 5 bases at J, leaving 11 bases unmatched. The CDR3 loop spans 17 amino acids. CDR1 is SGHVS, CDR2 FQNEAQ, per germline. CDR3 nucleotides: TGTGCCAGCAGCTTAACACCCCCGCTAGCGGGGGATGAGACCCAGTACTTC. Its protein product is CASSLTPPLAGDETQYF.

V usage is TRBV9 and J usage is TRBJ1-1; D might be TRBD1 (5 bases). The CDR3 is made up of 13 amino acids. Germline V lookup: CDR1 SGDLS, CDR2 YYNGEE. Trimming removed 5 bases from V and 3 bases from J, with 11 bases in between. The CDR3 DNA is TGTGCCAGCAGGGCAGGAGGGGACACTGAAGCTTTCTTT. As protein: CASRAGGDTEAFF.

The J gene is TRBJ2-6, the V gene TRBV7-3; D perhaps matches TRBD1 (5 bases). Germline V gene lookup returns CDR1 SGHTA and CDR2 FQGTGA. Between the trimmed V and J ends, which lost 5 bases and 0 bases, there was a span of 17 bases. This CDR3 has 18 residues. CDR3 nucleotides: TGTGCCAGCAGCCTGCAGGGCCCTCCCATCTCTGGGGCCAACGTCCTGACTTTC. It translates to CASSLQGPPISGANVLTF.

This clone was seen a handful of times. The gene calls are TRBV27 and TRBJ2-7, with 8 bases that match TRBD2. This CDR3 comprises 13 residues. CDR1 and CDR2 (germline): MNHEY, SMNVEV (reference sequence). V lost 6 bases to trimming and J lost 2 bases; unmatched junction nucleotides: 3. The CDR3 DNA follows: TGTGCCAGCAGACCGGGACTAGCCTACGAGCAGTACTTC. Residues: CASRPGLAYEQYF.

This clone was recorded once. This sequence joins TRBV5-1 and TRBJ2-5; 7 nucleotides agree with TRBD1. Germline CDR1 reads SGHRS; CDR2 reads YFSETQ. The trim removed 2 bases at V and 9 bases at J, leaving 13 bases unmatched. There are 15 residues in the CDR3. CDR3 residues: CASSFEGARREAQYF. In nucleotides, the CDR3 is TGCGCCAGCAGCTTCGAGGGGGCACGTCGTGAGGCCCAGTACTTC.

The J gene is TRBJ2-3, the V gene TRBV6-5; TRBD2 agrees at 11 bases. In germline, CDR1 is MNHEY, CDR2 SVGAGI. There are 16 residues in the CDR3. Trimming removed 0 bases from V and 2 bases from J; junction bases left unmatched: 1. CDR3: CASSYSTSGNTDTQYF. The DNA for the CDR3 is TGTGCCAGCAGTTACTCGACTAGCGGGAACACAGATACGCAGTATTTT.